Each of the 9 T cell receptor beta chains below was sequenced from the same sample in a study of T cell clones after liver transplantation. Using immunoSEQ multiplex PCR, the repertoire was profiled, and TCRdb retains in-frame clones only, with some absent. The sample carries some 120,000 clones, just over 90% recorded once. This material consisted of CD4+ T cells from blood, taken 12 months after liver transplant. The receptors stem from a human patient who received a liver transplant. Certain T cells may be donor cells from the graft.

V is TRBV27 and J is TRBJ2-2, with D unresolved. CDR1 is MNHEY and CDR2 is SMNVEV in the germline V gene (reference sequence). This CDR3 region has 17 residues. Trimming left V 4 bases short and J 4 bases short, with 19 bases between. The CDR3 loop reads CASSSPKLSLVTGELFF. The CDR3 DNA reads as TGTGCCAGCAGTTCCCCTAAGCTCAGCCTCGTCACCGGGGAGCTGTTTTTT.

This clone was observed a single time. The chain joins TRBV5-1 to TRBJ2-2, with TRBD2 matching over 11 bases. The germline V gene encodes CDR1 SGHRS and CDR2 YFSETQ. This CDR3 has 15 amino acids. With 1 base clipped from V and 6 bases from J, the junction kept 2 bases outside the gene matches. The DNA of the CDR3 is TGCGCCAGCAGCTTGACTAGCGGGAGTTCCGGGGAGCTGTTTTTT. Encoded protein: CASSLTSGSSGELFF.

The chain uses TRBV7-9 and TRBJ2-7; 11 bases line up with TRBD2. V shed 5 bases and J 0 bases; nucleotides not matched to a gene: 9. The CDR3 totals 17 residues. Germline V gene lookup returns CDR1 SEHNR and CDR2 FQNEAQ (reference sequence). In nucleotides, the CDR3 is TGTGCCAGCAGCAGCGAGCCTACTAGCGGGGGCTCCTACGAGCAGTACTTC. Its protein product is CASSSEPTSGGSYEQYF.

This chain joins TRBV5-6 and TRBJ2-7; no clear D gene. Germline assignment: CDR1 SGHDT and CDR2 YYEEEE. The V and J ends lost 1 base and 6 bases respectively, with 8 bases between them. CDR3 length equals 12 residues. CDR3 sequence reads: CASSLSWVEQYF. Here the CDR3 DNA reads TGTGCCAGCAGCTTGTCCTGGGTCGAGCAGTACTTC.

The V and J genes are TRBV29-1 and TRBJ1-1, with D maybe TRBD1 (6 bases). Per germline, CDR1 SQVTM and CDR2 ANQGSEA. The germline V and J ends were trimmed by 4 bases and 6 bases, with 12 bases remaining between them. CDR3 size: 12 residues. Here the CDR3 reads CSVVGGRAEAFF. DNA of the CDR3: TGCAGCGTTGTGGGGGGCCGGGCTGAAGCTTTCTTT. Full variable domain (outside the CDR3, taken from reference TRBV29-1 and TRBJ1-1): SAVISQKPSRDICQRGTSLTIQCQVDSQVTMMFWYRQQPGQSLTLIATANQGSEATYESGFVIDKFPISRPNLTFSTLTVSNMSPEDSSIYLCSVVGGRAEAFFGQGTRLTVV.

A remark on this clone: Germline and junction disagree at one end, which may indicate a read error. This chain joins TRBV20-1 and TRBJ2-7; 14 bases agree with TRBD2. CDR3 size: 11 residues. The germline CDR1 and CDR2 sequences are DFQATT and SNEGSKA (reference sequence). Written as DNA, the CDR3 is TGCAGTGCTAGCGGGACTAGCGGGAGAGTCTTC. It yields the protein CSASGTSGRVF.

This clone was seen only a few times. J is TRBJ2-5 and V is TRBV19; 9 bases agree with TRBD2. The V gene's germline CDR1 is LNHDA and CDR2 SQIVND (reference sequence). The ends lost 3 bases at V and 3 bases at J; junction bases unmatched: 14. The CDR3 is 18 residues long. The CDR3 region is CASSMVAGVPSGKETQYF. The CDR3 nucleotides read TGTGCCAGTAGTATGGTAGCGGGAGTTCCCTCGGGAAAAGAGACCCAGTACTTC.

The V call is TRBV30, the J call TRBJ2-1, with 11 nucleotides matching TRBD1. The germline CDR1 and CDR2 sequences are GTSNPN and SVGIG (reference sequence). V lost 2 bases, J lost 4 bases, and 28 bases stayed unmatched. CDR3 length equals 23 residues. Written as DNA, the CDR3 is TGTGCCTGGAGTCCCAGGGGACAGGGGGTTCCGAGGGGTCCGGGACTGAGGTACAATGAGCAGTTCTTC. This translates into CAWSPRGQGVPRGPGLRYNEQFF. Together with reference TRBV30 and TRBJ2-1, the CDR3 gives the full variable domain: SQTIHQWPATLVQPVGSPLSLECTVEGTSNPNLYWYRQAAGRGLQLLFYSVGIGQISSEVPQNLSASRPQDRQFILSSKKLLLSDSGFYLCAWSPRGQGVPRGPGLRYNEQFFGPGTRLTVL.

The V and J genes are TRBV15 and TRBJ2-2; D gene unclear. The CDR3 consists of 14 residues. Germline lookup yields CDR1 LNHNV and CDR2 YYDKDF (reference sequence). Trimming removed 1 base at V and 3 bases at J, with 6 bases between. The DNA of the CDR3 is TGTGCCACCAGCAGAGGTGATGACACCGGGGAGCTGTTTTTT. Translated, it gives CATSRGDDTGELFF.